This T cell receptor beta chain is drawn from a study of blood T cell repertoires in COVID-19. Seattle-derived patients entered the study during active infection and were followed longitudinally. Germline values: CDR1 SNHLY, CDR2 FYNNEI. V was cut by 2 bases and J by 2 bases, with 9 bases left in between. The CDR3 covers 15 residues. Repertoires were generated with immunoSEQ multiplex PCR, while TCRdb's copy carries only in-frame clones and drops some. This table has some 200,000 clones, around 85% appearing once. Specimen: peripheral blood. The chain combines TRBV2 with TRBJ2-2; tentatively, D is TRBD2 (6 bases). The sequence was collected from a man between 60 and 75 years old with COVID-19, enrolled during active disease. The chain's CDR3 is CASSEPAGNTGELFF. The CDR3 bases are TGTGCCAGCAGTGAACCGGCGGGAAACACCGGGGAGCTGTTTTTT.